The 20 T cell receptor beta chains below all came from one sample that was sequenced in a study of T cell repertoires in cytomegalovirus infection. TCRdb reanalysed the reads using MiXCR and keeps one entry per CDR3 protein. The sample consists of 25,000 to 35,000 distinct CDR3 sequences, around a fifth of them appearing once. Antigens of these TCRs are unknown. The sample was CD8+ T cells from cultured PBMCs, taken from culture after CMV antigen stimulation. The source is a human donor in good health (CMV status not recorded). Some clones in this sample may be carry-over from other donors' samples.

This clonotype was counted many times. The CDR3 DNA is TGTGCCAGCATCTTATCGGGGGCTCATGAGCAGTTCTTC. Amino acids: CASILSGAHEQFF. V usage is TRBV28 and J usage is TRBJ2-1; perhaps D is TRBD1 or TRBD2 (6 bases each). This CDR3 is built from 13 residues. Germline V CDR1 and CDR2: MDHEN, SYDVKM. V shed 7 bases and J shed 8 bases, with 15 bases lying between them.

This clonotype was detected many times. The chain is built from TRBV7-9 and TRBJ2-1, with a weak D call TRBD2 (5 bases). The CDR3 runs 14 residues. V was shortened by 4 bases and J by 2 bases, with 9 bases between the two germline ends. Germline CDR1 is SEHNR and CDR2 is FQNEAQ (reference sequence). The CDR3 sequence: CASSSREPYNEQFF. DNA for the CDR3: TGTGCCAGCAGCTCCCGGGAACCCTACAATGAGCAGTTCTTC.

The chain joins TRBV7-9 to TRBJ2-1, with D perhaps being TRBD1 or TRBD2 (5 bases each). The germline CDR1 and CDR2 sequences are SEHNR and FQNEAQ (reference sequence). V was trimmed by 1 base and J by 9 bases, leaving 19 bases between them. The CDR3 totals 16 residues. The CDR3 loop reads CASSLEGVRAFPEQFF. Here the CDR3 DNA reads TGTGCCAGCAGCTTAGAAGGGGTGCGGGCATTCCCTGAGCAGTTCTTC.

This clonotype turned up a few times. The rearrangement joins TRBV11-2 to TRBJ2-4, with 12 bases identical to TRBD2. Germline V gene lookup returns CDR1 SGHAT and CDR2 FQNNGV. V shed 2 bases, J shed 3 bases, and the junction held 11 bases outside the gene matches. There are 19 residues in the CDR3. The CDR3 protein is CASSLIGLAGGSGKNIQYF. Here the CDR3 DNA reads TGTGCCAGCAGCTTAATCGGGCTAGCGGGAGGGTCTGGCAAAAACATTCAGTACTTC.

This sequence joins TRBV19 and TRBJ1-5, with D unresolved. The CDR3 contains 15 residues. Germline values: CDR1 LNHDA, CDR2 SQIVND (reference sequence). V lost 2 bases to trimming and J lost 1 base, with 9 bases between them. The CDR3 spells CASSISGSSNQPQHF. Here the CDR3 DNA reads TGTGCCAGTAGTATATCAGGTTCGAGCAATCAGCCCCAGCATTTT.

This clonotype showed up just a few times. The V gene is TRBV7-9, the J gene TRBJ2-5; D may be TRBD1 (6 bases). Deletions cut 1 base from V and 3 bases from J, with 9 bases between. The CDR3 length is 14 residues. The germline gives CDR1 SEHNR, CDR2 FQNEAQ (reference sequence). CDR3 DNA sequence: TGTGCCAGCAGCTTAGGGGGGCGCAAAGAGACCCAGTACTTC. Its protein is CASSLGGRKETQYF.

V is TRBV11-2 and J is TRBJ1-2, with TRBD1 matching 7 bases. V lost 5 bases and J lost 6; bases outside the gene matches: 3. The germline V gene has CDR1 SGHAT and CDR2 FQNNGV. The CDR3 covers 12 residues. DNA of the CDR3: TGTGCCAGCAGCCACGGGACAGATGGCTACACCTTC. It yields the protein CASSHGTDGYTF. Looking up the rest from reference TRBV11-2 and TRBJ1-2 gives the full variable domain: EAGVAQSPRYKIIEKRQSVAFWCNPISGHATLYWYQQILGQGPKLLIQFQNNGVVDDSQLPKDRFSAERLKGVDSTLKIQPAKLEDSAVYLCASSHGTDGYTFGSGTRLTVV.

The chain links TRBV12-3 or TRBV12-4 to TRBJ1-5; unclear D gene. This CDR3 has 14 amino acids. Trimming cost V 2 bases and J 7 bases, with 12 bases left between them. As DNA, the CDR3 is TGTGCCAGCAGTTTACGGAGGATGGACCAGCCCCAGCATTTT. Its protein is CASSLRRMDQPQHF.

The table lists this clonotype with a few counts. The chain couples TRBV19 to TRBJ2-7, with 8 positions matching TRBD2. Trimming removed 2 bases from V and 2 bases from J; junction bases left unmatched: 2. This CDR3 has 14 amino acids. Germline CDR1 reads LNHDA; CDR2 reads SQIVND (reference sequence). The CDR3 sequence: CASSIPGGTYEQYF. CDR3 nucleotide sequence: TGTGCCAGTAGTATACCGGGGGGGACCTACGAGCAGTACTTC.

The sample holds one count of this clonotype. The genes are TRBV7-2 and TRBJ1-1; 8 bases align to TRBD1. Germline V lookup: CDR1 SGHTA, CDR2 FQGNSA. The CDR3 extends over 17 amino acids. The J segment lost 4 bases and the V segment lost 5 bases, leaving 15 bases of the junction unmatched. CDR3: CASSPQLQGAWGTEAFF. The CDR3 bases are TGTGCCAGCAGCCCACAACTGCAGGGGGCGTGGGGCACTGAAGCTTTCTTT.

This clonotype was detected a few times. The chain links TRBV6-8 to TRBJ2-2; 8 nucleotides align to TRBD1. This CDR3 is 15 amino acids long. V trimming: 11 bases; J trimming: 3 bases; junction bases outside the gene matches: 11. Germline values: CDR1 MNHGY, CDR2 SAAAGT. CDR3 coding DNA: TGTGCCGTCCGTTCAGGGGGCGCGGACACCGGGGAGCTGTTTTTT. It encodes CAVRSGGADTGELFF.

The chain joins TRBV7-2 to TRBJ2-1, with D maybe TRBD1 (6 bases). The germline V gene has CDR1 SGHTA and CDR2 FQGNSA. The CDR3 runs to 18 residues. The ends were cut back, 4 bases at V and 1 base at J, with 20 bases in the middle. The CDR3 DNA reads TGTGCCAGCAGCTCCTTCCCCCAGGGGCCCCCTTCCTACAATGAGCAGTTCTTC. This codes for CASSSFPQGPPSYNEQFF.

This clonotype was observed a handful of times. The chain uses TRBV7-9 and TRBJ1-6, with no clear D. From germline, CDR1 is SEHNR and CDR2 FQNEAQ (reference sequence). CDR3 length equals 11 residues. V was pared by 5 bases and J by 8 bases, with 4 bases between. The CDR3 loop is CASSRDSPLHF. Here the CDR3 DNA reads TGTGCCAGCAGCCGAGATTCACCCCTCCACTTT.

The genes are TRBV11-3 and TRBJ1-1; no definite D call. The CDR3 runs to 14 residues. The germline CDR1 and CDR2 sequences are SGHNT and YENEEA. The ends were cut back, 3 bases at V and 0 bases at J, with 8 bases in the middle. CDR3 nucleotides: TGTGCCAGCAGCTTCTCAGAATTGAACACTGAAGCTTTCTTT. Translated, it gives CASSFSELNTEAFF.

This chain joins TRBV7-6 and TRBJ2-1; D is uncertain. Between the trimmed V and J ends, which lost 3 bases and 0 bases, there was a span of 15 bases. This CDR3 region has 17 residues. CDR1 and CDR2 (germline): SGHVS, FNYEAQ. This chain's CDR3 is CASSFVRNPSSYNEQFF. CDR3 bases: TGTGCCAGCAGCTTCGTTAGGAATCCGAGCTCCTACAATGAGCAGTTCTTC.

This clonotype was counted many times. A much bigger clone sits one base away, suggesting this may be a read error. The chain employs TRBV7-9 and TRBJ1-1, with D hard to call. The CDR3 has 11 amino acids. Germline-derived CDR1 and CDR2 are SEHNR and FQNEAQ (reference sequence). Trimming pared 6 bases from V and 1 base from J, leaving 3 bases between. The CDR3 DNA reads TGTGCCAGCAGGCCGAACACTGAAGCTTTCTTT. Translating it yields CASRPNTEAFF.

The chain links TRBV4-2 to TRBJ1-5, with 7 bases lining up with TRBD1. This CDR3 has 16 amino acids. J lost 5 bases, V lost 0 bases, and 7 bases had no gene match. The germline V gene encodes CDR1 LGHNA and CDR2 YNFKEQ. The CDR3 sequence: CASSQDGAGGHQPQHF. CDR3 DNA sequence: TGTGCCAGCAGCCAAGATGGGGCAGGGGGACATCAGCCCCAGCATTTT.

This chain joins TRBV11-2 and TRBJ2-1; possibly TRBD1 or TRBD2 for D (6 bases each). CDR1 is SGHAT, CDR2 FQNNGV, per germline. The length of the CDR3 is 17 residues. Trimming stripped 5 bases from V and 0 bases from J, with 17 bases between. CDR3 DNA sequence: TGTGCCAGCAGCCCCTCCGGGGGCCCCTTCTCCTACAATGAGCAGTTCTTC. It is translated as CASSPSGGPFSYNEQFF.

V usage is TRBV7-8 and J usage is TRBJ2-5; 8 bases agree with TRBD2. There are 16 residues in the CDR3. The germline V gene encodes CDR1 SGHVS and CDR2 FQNEAQ. Trimming took 5 bases from V and 3 from J; bases not matched to a gene: 11. CDR3 DNA sequence: TGTGCCAGCAGCATAAGGTGGAGCGGGAGAGAAGAGACCCAGTACTTC. Translation: CASSIRWSGREETQYF.

The genes are TRBV28 and TRBJ2-7, with 12 bases identical to TRBD2. The CDR3 is 16 residues long. Germline CDR1 reads MDHEN; CDR2 reads SYDVKM. Germline trimming cut 6 bases from V and 4 bases from J; bases unmatched to any gene: 10. CDR3 nucleotide sequence: TGTGCCAGCAGCTCCCGGACTAGCGGGATGCAATACGAGCAGTACTTC. Its translation: CASSSRTSGMQYEQYF.